This T cell receptor (beta chain) is drawn from a study of blood T cells in healthy people across ages. This clonotype was counted only a few times. Its specificity is not known. The use of a sample-barcoded 5' primer and a J-beta primer mix characterized a second PCR of roughly 6 to 11 cycles. MiXCR, run by TCRdb on the 5' RACE reads, gives a single entry per CDR3 protein. Among under 800,000 distinct CDR3 sequences listed, roughly 20% were seen once. Study results and caveats: Roughly linear declines in TCR beta diversity per million T cells occurred with age.

V was cut by 2 bases and J by 0 bases, with 8 bases left in between. This CDR3 is built from 15 residues. CDR1 MGHDK and CDR2 SYGVNS come from the germline V gene. The chain has TRBV25-1 and TRBJ1-5; D is undetermined. This sequence was found in a man in his sixties or seventies in good health. Material for sequencing was blood. CDR3 loop: CASSETGYSNQPQHF. In nucleotides, the CDR3 is TGTGCCAGCAGTGAAACCGGGTATAGCAATCAGCCCCAGCATTTT.